This passage covers 10 T cell receptor beta chains from one sample sequenced in a study of T cell responses to AZD1222 COVID-19 vaccine. The assay was immunoSEQ multiplex PCR, and TCRdb's table has in-frame clones only and misses some. The table records more than 95,000 clones, roughly 86% of them present only once. The starting material was peripheral blood, obtained 28 days after the second dose of the MenACWY control vaccine. These receptors were taken from an adult who received the MenACWY meningococcal vaccine as a control.

The chain carries TRBV11-2 and TRBJ1-6; D is undetermined. The germline V and J ends were trimmed by 0 bases and 6 bases, with 9 bases remaining between them. The CDR3 runs to 15 residues. The germline gives CDR1 SGHAT, CDR2 FQNNGV. The CDR3 nucleotides are TGTGCCAGCAGCTTAGACAGAAACCCTAATTCACCCCTCCACTTT. Translating it yields CASSLDRNPNSPLHF.

The sample holds one count of this clone. The chain is built from TRBV7-2 and TRBJ2-7; 8 bases match TRBD1. The CDR3 length is 14 residues. Germline V gene sequence: CDR1 SGHTA, CDR2 FQGNSA. The J segment lost 4 bases and the V segment lost 5 bases, leaving 7 bases of the junction unmatched. The CDR3 bases are TGTGCCAGCAGCCCCCAGGGGGCAGGGTACGAGCAGTACTTC. It codes for CASSPQGAGYEQYF.

This clone was seen a few times. The chain joins TRBV3-1 (or the pseudogene TRBV3-2) to TRBJ1-3, with D uncertain. Germline V gives CDR1 LGHDT, CDR2 YNNKEL (reference sequence). The CDR3 covers 13 residues. V lost 4 bases, J lost 2 bases, and 6 bases lay in between. CDR3 region: CASSPATGNTIYF. Here the CDR3 DNA reads TGTGCCAGCAGCCCCGCCACTGGAAACACCATATATTTT.

This clone was counted a few times. J is TRBJ1-2 and V is TRBV5-6; possibly TRBD1 for D (5 bases). Trimming stripped 1 base from V and 12 bases from J, with 13 bases between. Germline loops: CDR1 SGHDT, CDR2 YYEEEE. The CDR3 covers 12 residues. CDR3 DNA: TGTGCCAGCAGCTTGTGGGGCGGGAGCGACACCTTC. Translating gives CASSLWGGSDTF.

J is TRBJ1-4 and V is TRBV7-2; unclear D gene. Germline assignment: CDR1 SGHTA and CDR2 FQGNSA. CDR3 size: 13 residues. V was shortened by 4 bases and J by 7 bases, with 10 bases between the two germline ends. Here the CDR3 reads CASSSQVSEKLFF. The CDR3 bases are TGTGCCAGCAGCTCGCAGGTTTCTGAAAAACTGTTTTTT.

This chain uses TRBV11-2 with TRBJ2-7; 7 positions agree with TRBD1. The CDR3 length is 15 residues. Losses at the gene ends were 6 bases for V and 0 bases for J; bases not matched to a gene: 8. Germline CDR1 is SGHAT and CDR2 is FQNNGV. The CDR3 region is CASSPDRRISYEQYF. CDR3 DNA: TGTGCCAGCAGTCCGGACAGGCGAATCTCCTACGAGCAGTACTTC.

The chain recombines TRBV5-1 with TRBJ1-2, with TRBD1 matching over 9 bases. The CDR3 loop spans 17 amino acids. Losses at the gene ends were 3 bases for V and 0 bases for J; bases not matched to a gene: 9. Germline V lookup: CDR1 SGHRS, CDR2 YFSETQ. CDR3 sequence reads: CASSSNGGQGTNYGYTF. CDR3 DNA sequence: TGCGCCAGCAGCTCAAACGGTGGACAGGGGACTAACTATGGCTACACCTTC. Full variable domain (outside the CDR3, taken from reference TRBV5-1 and TRBJ1-2): KAGVTQTPRYLIKTRGQQVTLSCSPISGHRSVSWYQQTPGQGLQFLFEYFSETQRNKGNFPGRFSGRQFSNSRSEMNVSTLELGDSALYLCASSSNGGQGTNYGYTFGSGTRLTVV.

As concerns this clone: A junction end diverges from the germline sequence, so it may reflect a read error. CDR3 sequence: CASSPSSGGPHNF. The CDR3 DNA reads TGTGCCAGCAGCCCCTCTAGCGGGGGCCCTCACAACTTC. This chain links TRBV3-1 (or the pseudogene TRBV3-2) with TRBJ2-7; 10 nucleotides match TRBD2. Germline assignment: CDR1 LGHDT and CDR2 YNNKEL (reference sequence). This CDR3 has 13 amino acids.

The table lists this clone with many counts. This chain connects TRBV6-4 to TRBJ2-3, with TRBD1 matching over 7 bases. V shed 3 bases, J shed 6 bases, and the junction held 6 bases outside the gene matches. This CDR3 comprises 14 residues. CDR1 and CDR2 from the germline V gene are MRHNA and SNTAGT. CDR3 loop: CASSEGTDRDTQYF. CDR3 nucleotide sequence: TGTGCCAGCAGTGAGGGGACAGACAGGGATACGCAGTATTTT.

V is TRBV23-1 and J is TRBJ1-1; tentatively, D is TRBD1 (5 bases). TRBV23-1 is placed among ORFs of uncertain function. This CDR3 spans 14 amino acids. V dropped 7 bases and J dropped 2 bases, with 14 bases sitting between them. The DNA of the CDR3 is TGCGCCAGCACCAAGGGGCGGGTAAACACTGAAGCTTTCTTT. It encodes CASTKGRVNTEAFF.